Detailed here is one T cell receptor beta chain. TCRdb reprocessed the RT-PCR reads via MiXCR and lists one record per CDR3 protein. This table holds approximately 250,000 distinct CDR3 sequences, roughly an eighth found once. This record belongs to a study of patients and donors after allogeneic stem cell transplantation. V lost 3 bases, J lost 7 bases, and 21 bases stayed unmatched. The length of the CDR3 is 20 residues. Per germline, CDR1 LNHDA and CDR2 SQIVND (reference sequence). The source material was blood, either unsorted or a sorted T cell fraction (not recorded which). The chain joins TRBV19 to TRBJ2-1, with 10 nucleotides matching TRBD2. The origin of this receptor is a human donor who was either an allogeneic HSCT recipient or a stem cell or donor lymphocyte infusion donor (not recorded which). It is not recorded whose cells these are; they may come from a transplant donor. CDR3 coding DNA: TGTGCCAGTAGTATTTTTGGGTTGATAGCGGGGGGTACTACCCGGAATGAGCAGTTCTTC. Translated: CASSIFGLIAGGTTRNEQFF.